This T cell receptor beta chain was profiled in a study of T-cell reconstitution after alpha-beta-depleted transplantation in children. This clonotype was observed at least ten times. For TCRbeta, the library was prepared with unique molecular identifiers. TCRdb re-called the PCR reads through MiXCR, storing one row per CDR3 protein. Of some 280,000 distinct CDR3 sequences listed, 9.9% were seen once; the top ten hold about 9.5%. CDR1 is SNHLY and CDR2 is FYNNEI in the germline V gene. The V and J ends lost 7 bases and 5 bases respectively, with 17 bases between them. The CDR3 runs 14 residues. This rearrangement joins TRBV2 to TRBJ1-2; no clear D gene. The sequencing here drew on PBMCs from the stem cell graft donor, taken from the stem cell graft. The sequence came from a human donor who donated a stem cell graft to a child with SCID. The chain's CDR3 is CASIKHVTDYGYTF. The CDR3 DNA is TGTGCCAGCATCAAACACGTGACCGATTATGGCTACACCTTC.